The T cell receptor beta chain described here comes from a study of blood T cell repertoires in COVID-19. About the study: The samples span acute and convalescent COVID-19 from the United States, Italy and Spain. PBMCs, B-cell-depleted T cells, or T cells were the source of the cDNA or gDNA that made up the material.

In the authors' methods: Scientists estimated how many nucleated cells there were by amplifying reference gene primers. Generated by immunoSEQ multiplex PCR, the TCRdb table keeps only in-frame clones and is missing some. V, J and clone size derive from that table, while D and trimming were established from the DNA sequence. This table has about 240,000 clones, 82% appearing once. Trimming took 5 bases from V and 3 from J; bases not matched to a gene: 4. Germline CDR1 is LNHDA and CDR2 is SQIVND (reference sequence). The CDR3 has 15 residues. The origin of this receptor is a woman in her sixties or seventies with active or convalescent COVID-19. Source material: peripheral blood. The V gene is TRBV19, the J gene TRBJ2-7; 13 bases are a match to TRBD2. CDR3 sequence reads: CASSRLAGGDYEQYF. The CDR3, as DNA: TGTGCCAGTAGTCGACTAGCGGGGGGAGACTACGAGCAGTACTTC.